The present T cell receptor (beta chain) was sequenced within a study of blood T cell repertoires in COVID-19 (TCRdb year 2020). The study in broad terms: Collaborator samples came from the United States, Italy and Spain and covered acute and convalescent phases of COVID-19. Subjects who had been exposed to COVID-19, were actively infected with it, or had recovered from it provided the deeply sampled blood TCRbeta repertoires that made up the dataset. A freely available public database, intended as a resource for researchers studying the immune response to SARS-CoV-2, is where the repertoires were released. Where HLA class I and class II types were available, the types were taken from metadata supplied by the sample provider, not from assay-based typing. The material from the prospective study consisted of cDNA or gDNA derived from T cells, B-cell-depleted T cells, or PBMCs. Samples were obtained from the ongoing ImmuneRACE study (first 160 participants) and from about 1,300 subjects provided by 6 global collaborators. Nearly every sample came with metadata listing a de-identified subject ID, COVID-19 status, age in years and sex. What the authors observed across the whole study: The quantity of clinical and demographic metadata differed by source and by participant and was supplied without curation.

Each collaborating institution followed its own protocols to collect whole blood in K2EDTA tubes. Collaborator samples were shipped for TCRbeta analysis as frozen whole blood, isolated PBMCs, or DNA extracted from either sample type. A note on this clone: Its antigen is currently not known. Base qualities were left out, and no much larger clone turns up one base away.

The immunoSEQ Assay, a bias-controlled multiplex PCR, was used to amplify TCRbeta CDR3 regions from genomic DNA. Regarding the original processing steps: Within the assay, amplification of reference gene primers was used to estimate how many nucleated cells each sample contained. To quantify the absolute abundance of each unique TCRbeta CDR3 rearrangement, sequence reads were collapsed and filtered. For each sample, productive Simpson clonality was calculated as the square root of Simpson's diversity index over productive rearrangements. TCRdb retrieved this table from immuneACCESS and kept in-frame rearrangements only. Not all clones are present; in checked studies, unresolved V genes account for under half, and no reason is known for the remainder. Clone size and V and J calls were adopted from that table, with D and trimming inferred from the DNA. The sample includes roughly 140,000 clones, with approximately 84% observed a single time. The top ten clonotypes cover less than 2% of the sample.

The germline V gene (reference sequence) sets CDR1 to MNHNY and CDR2 to SVGAGI. Spanning cysteine to phenylalanine, the CDR3 consists of 14 amino acids. Only CDR3 DNA is held: 42 bases, read in frame from base 1. V has 3 bases trimmed and J has 8 bases trimmed; junction bases matching no gene number 6. Sequencing was performed on peripheral blood. Recombination connected TRBV6-6 to TRBJ2-1; 8 central bases correspond to TRBD2. This TCR derives from an older woman with acute or convalescent COVID-19. The CDR3 amino acid sequence is: CASSYTSGSHEQFF. The DNA sequence is TGTGCCAGCAGTTATACCAGCGGGAGCCATGAGCAGTTCTTC.